This T cell receptor (beta chain) was captured by sequencing in a study of beta chain features in type 1 diabetes. General study points: Within each of all four CD4+ subsets, Type 1 diabetes patients had TCRB CDR3s that were moderately but significantly shorter.

Expressed TCRB transcripts were sequenced after all isolated RNA was converted to cDNA. Using immunoSEQ multiplex PCR, the repertoire was profiled, and TCRdb retains in-frame clones only, with some absent. This table has about 25,000 clones, 68% appearing once. V lost 6 bases and J lost 0, with 6 bases in between. The CDR3 consists of 13 residues. The germline gives CDR1 SGHTA, CDR2 FQGNSA. Of note for this clone: Its target is not known.

This sequence was found in a woman between 40 and 50 years old with type 1 diabetes. The V call is TRBV7-2, the J call TRBJ2-1; D unresolved. Sequencing used stem cell memory CD4+ T cells from blood. CDR3 sequence (DNA): TGTGCCAGCAGGGCGGACTCCTACAATGAGCAGTTCTTC. Translation gives CASRADSYNEQFF.